A single sample is the source of the 13 T cell receptor beta chains below, sequenced in a study of metastatic and nonmetastatic thyroid tumors. There were no patients who had received any treatment before thyroid surgery. TCRdb re-called the PCR reads with MiXCR. Found here are approximately 8,400 clones, about 40% of them singletons; the top ten hold 25% to 35%. Sequences were obtained from tumor tissue. Receptor source: a male donor with papillary thyroid cancer or a benign thyroid nodule (not recorded which). Some clones in this sample may be carry-over from other donors' samples.

A few counts support this clone. The chain uses TRBV7-3 and TRBJ2-3, with TRBD2 matching over 9 bases. This CDR3 is built from 16 residues. The V segment lost 5 bases and the J segment 5 bases; nucleotides outside the gene matches: 11. CDR1 SGHTA and CDR2 FQGTGA come from the germline V gene. The CDR3 loop reads CASSKTGTSFLDTQYF. In DNA form, the CDR3 reads TGTGCCAGCAGCAAAACTGGGACTAGCTTCCTAGATACGCAGTATTTT.

J is TRBJ2-1 and V is TRBV11-1; the D gene is possibly TRBD1 (6 bases). This CDR3 has 15 residues. The ends were cut back, 5 bases at V and 1 base at J, with 12 bases in the middle. Germline CDR1 reads SGHAT; CDR2 reads FQDESV (reference sequence). CDR3 DNA: TGTGCCAGCAGCCAAAAACAGGGTTCCTACAATGAGCAGTTCTTC. Protein product: CASSQKQGSYNEQFF. Full variable domain (rest looked up from reference TRBV11-1 and TRBJ2-1): EAEVAQSPRYKITEKSQAVAFWCDPISGHATLYWYRQILGQGPELLVQFQDESVVDDSQLPKDRFSAERLKGVDSTLKIQPAELGDSAMYLCASSQKQGSYNEQFFGPGTRLTVL.

This rearrangement joins TRBV7-2 to TRBJ2-7; 10 bases match TRBD2. V was clipped by 3 bases and J by 4 bases; unmatched bases: 9. Germline assignment: CDR1 SGHTA and CDR2 FQGNSA. This CDR3 has 16 residues. The CDR3: CASSLPSGRINYEQYF. The CDR3 DNA is TGTGCCAGCAGCTTGCCTAGCGGGAGAATTAATTACGAGCAGTACTTC.

This clone has just a few counts. The V and J genes are TRBV7-3 and TRBJ1-6; possibly TRBD1 for D (5 bases). CDR1 is SGHTA and CDR2 is FQGTGA in the germline V gene. The germline V and J ends were trimmed by 3 bases and 14 bases, with 11 bases remaining between them. This CDR3 is built from 12 residues. CDR3 amino acids: CASSFPGGALHF. The DNA for the CDR3 is TGTGCCAGCAGCTTCCCCGGGGGGGCCCTCCACTTT.

The chain couples TRBV5-1 to TRBJ2-7; D may be TRBD2 (5 bases). This CDR3 contains 14 residues. The V end was cut by 1 base, the J end by 0 bases, with 8 bases between. Germline-derived CDR1 and CDR2 are SGHRS and YFSETQ. This chain's CDR3 is CASSLSGNSYEQYF. The DNA of the CDR3 is TGCGCCAGCAGCTTGTCCGGGAACTCCTACGAGCAGTACTTC. Complete variable domain (other parts from reference TRBV5-1 and TRBJ2-7): KAGVTQTPRYLIKTRGQQVTLSCSPISGHRSVSWYQQTPGQGLQFLFEYFSETQRNKGNFPGRFSGRQFSNSRSEMNVSTLELGDSALYLCASSLSGNSYEQYFGPGTRLTVT.

V and J are TRBV27 and TRBJ1-2, with unresolved D. Germline CDR1 MNHEY, CDR2 SMNVEV (reference sequence). The CDR3 totals 13 residues. With 6 bases removed from V and 7 bases from J, the gap between germline ends came to 15 bases. Here the CDR3 reads CASRGVGAGGYTF. The DNA for the CDR3 is TGTGCCAGCAGAGGCGTAGGTGCAGGTGGCTACACCTTC.

The rearrangement joins TRBV6-4 to TRBJ1-1, with a weak D call TRBD1 (5 bases). Trimming took 7 bases from V and 1 from J, leaving 10 bases between them. Germline assignment: CDR1 MRHNA and CDR2 SNTAGT. This CDR3 contains 13 residues. CDR3 loop: CASIHTGNTEAFF. The CDR3, as DNA: TGTGCCAGCATTCATACAGGGAACACTGAAGCTTTCTTT.

The chain carries TRBV12-3 or TRBV12-4 and TRBJ2-1; 11 nucleotides match TRBD2. CDR3 length: 15 residues. J lost 6 bases, V lost 2 bases, and 3 bases had no gene match. The CDR3 loop is CASSLWLAGGNEQFF. The CDR3 region has the DNA TGTGCCAGCAGTTTATGGCTAGCGGGAGGCAATGAGCAGTTCTTC.

The J gene is TRBJ1-4, the V gene TRBV5-1; 7 bases line up with TRBD1. The CDR3 length is 15 residues. Germline assignment: CDR1 SGHRS and CDR2 YFSETQ. V lost 6 bases to trimming and J lost 7 bases; unmatched junction nucleotides: 12. CDR3 residues: CASTHGTGESEKLFF. CDR3 nucleotide sequence: TGCGCCAGCACCCATGGAACAGGGGAGAGTGAAAAACTGTTTTTT.

This clone occurred many times. A much larger clone is a single base away; this may be a read error. This chain uses TRBV28 with TRBJ1-2, with D possibly matching TRBD1 (5 bases). The length of the CDR3 is 16 residues. CDR1 is MDHEN and CDR2 is SYDVKM in the germline V gene. The CDR3 loop is CASSPTAVTSNYGYAF. The CDR3 DNA reads TGTGCCAGCAGTCCGACAGCCGTAACTTCTAACTATGGCTACGCCTTC.

This sequence joins TRBV7-8 and TRBJ1-1; D is uncertain. The germline gives CDR1 SGHVS, CDR2 FQNEAQ. V was trimmed by 10 bases and J by 5 bases, leaving 23 bases between them. The CDR3 has 15 amino acids. The CDR3 loop is CAIILGDRRGTEAFF. As DNA, the CDR3 is TGTGCCATCATCTTAGGAGATCGACGGGGAACTGAAGCTTTCTTT.

The chain recombines TRBV28 with TRBJ1-6; possible D gene TRBD1, 5 bases. Germline CDR1 is MDHEN and CDR2 is SYDVKM. Trimming removed 3 bases from V and 0 bases from J, with 9 bases in between. The CDR3 is 16 amino acids. The CDR3 region is CASSFLQGSYNSPLHF. The CDR3 bases are TGTGCCAGCAGTTTCCTGCAGGGCTCCTATAATTCACCCCTCCACTTT.

This clone was detected a few times. The V call is TRBV6-1, the J call TRBJ1-1; tentatively, D is TRBD1 (6 bases). Trimming cost V 6 bases and J 4 bases, with 18 bases left between them. This CDR3 is built from 15 residues. Germline loops: CDR1 MNHNS, CDR2 SASEGT. The chain's CDR3 is CASREPGEGSTEAFF. The CDR3, as DNA: TGTGCCAGCAGGGAGCCAGGGGAAGGTAGCACTGAAGCTTTCTTT.